The rows below give T cell receptor beta chains drawn from one sample of a study of CD8 T cells in ankylosing spondylitis. TCRdb ran MiXCR on the 5' RACE reads and lists one entry per CDR3 protein. In the table there are around 540,000 distinct CDR3 sequences, about an eighth of which are singletons. The material sequenced was blood, either unsorted or a sorted T cell fraction (not recorded which). These receptors all stem from a male donor with ankylosing spondylitis. CDR3s include the opening cysteine and the closing phenylalanine or tryptophan. Each record gives: clone size, V gene, J gene, D gene, CDR3 DNA, CDR3 protein. A D gene is named only where the DNA matches it firmly. Clone size is given for some rows only: seen once, a few or many times, or a class if the clone is expanded.

>many|TRBV29-1|TRBJ2-7|NA
TGCAGCGTCGGGACGGGGAAAGAGCAGTACTTC
CSVGTGKEQYF
>many|TRBV20-1|TRBJ2-1|TRBD2
TGCAGTGCCCCTAATCTGGCTAGCGGGGGTGACTACAATGAGCAGTTCTTC
CSAPNLASGGDYNEQFF
>once|TRBV5-1|TRBJ2-1|NA
TGCCCCAGCAGCTTGGCCCTAGGGAATGAGCAGTTCTTC
CPSSLALGNEQFF
>NA|TRBV20-1|TRBJ2-3|TRBD2
TGCAGTGCGAGAGCCGGGGGAGTCGGACTAGCACAGTATTTT
CSARAGGVGLAQYF
>NA|TRBV24-1|TRBJ2-5|NA
TGTGCCACCAGTGATGGAAGGGACCAAGAGACCCAGTACTTC
CATSDGRDQETQYF
>NA|TRBV20-1|TRBJ1-2|NA
TGCAGTGCAGAGGCCCGGTGGGGGTATGGCTACACCTTC
CSAEARWGYGYTF
>few|TRBV20-1|TRBJ2-1|TRBD2
TGCAGTGCTGTACCCCCGGGACTACCGGCCAGTGATGAGCAGTTCTTC
CSAVPPGLPASDEQFF
>NA|TRBV3-1|TRBJ2-1|TRBD2
TGTGCCAGCAGCCAGAGACTTACTAGCGGGAGGGCTCATGAGCAGTTCTTC
CASSQRLTSGRAHEQFF
>NA|TRBV3-1|TRBJ1-2|TRBD1
TGTGCCAGCAGCCAAACGGGACAGGGTATTGGTGGCTACACCTTC
CASSQTGQGIGGYTF
>NA|TRBV2|TRBJ2-5|TRBD2
TGTGCCAGCAGTGACGGGAGGGCCCAGGAGACCCAGTACTTC
CASSDGRAQETQYF
>few|TRBV29-1|TRBJ2-1|NA
TGCAGCGTTCCCAAAAGTGTCGAGCAGTTCTTC
CSVPKSVEQFF
>NA|TRBV27|TRBJ2-7|NA
TGTGCCAGCAGGGAACAGGGCCCGCCTTACGAGCAGTACTTC
CASREQGPPYEQYF
>few|TRBV7-8|TRBJ1-1|TRBD1
TGTGCCAGCAGCTTAGGGGTCCAGGGGGAAGGAGCTTTCTTT
CASSLGVQGEGAFF
>many|TRBV24-1|TRBJ2-1|TRBD2
TGTGCCACTACAGAAGCGGGAGTAGGGTCGGTGAATGAGCAGTTCTTC
CATTEAGVGSVNEQFF
>NA|TRBV20-1|TRBJ1-4|NA
TGCAGTGCTAGAGGAGGGTTCGGATTTAATGAAAAACTGTTTTTT
CSARGGFGFNEKLFF
>NA|TRBV19|TRBJ1-5|NA
TGTGCCAGTATTGCAACAGGGATACGGAATCAGCCCCAGCATTTT
CASIATGIRNQPQHF
>many|TRBV5-1|TRBJ2-1|NA
TGCGCCAGCATACAAGGGACTGGGCTTAATGAGCAGTTCTTC
CASIQGTGLNEQFF
>many|TRBV5-1|TRBJ1-1|NA
TGCGCCAGCAGCCGCTGGGGGGGGATGAACACTGAAGCTTTCTTT
CASSRWGGMNTEAFF
>NA|TRBV25-1|TRBJ1-2|TRBD1
TGTGCCAGCAGCGACAGGGGCTTCTATGGCTACACCTTC
CASSDRGFYGYTF
>many|TRBV4-1|TRBJ2-3|NA
TGCGCCAGCAGCCAAGTGGGAAATACGCAGTATTTT
CASSQVGNTQYF
>many|TRBV5-1|TRBJ2-1|NA
TGCGCCAGCAGCCCTCCCGGGCCTTTGAGCAATGAGCAGTTCTTC
CASSPPGPLSNEQFF
>many|TRBV6-1|TRBJ1-1|NA
TGTGCCAGCTGGCAGAAGGGCATGAACACTGAAGCTTTCTTT
CASWQKGMNTEAFF
>many|TRBV10-3|TRBJ2-1|NA
TGTGCCATCAGTGAGTTGTCGGGAGCAGTAAATGAGCAGTTCTTC
CAISELSGAVNEQFF
>NA|TRBV10-1|TRBJ2-1|TRBD1
TGCGCCAGCAGCGGACAGGACATCTACCATGAGCAGTTCTTC
CASSGQDIYHEQFF
>NA|TRBV15|TRBJ2-1|NA
TGTGCCACCAGCAGAGATCTACCCCATGGGAATGAGCAGTTCTTC
CATSRDLPHGNEQFF
>many|TRBV6-6|TRBJ2-1|TRBD1
TGTGCCAGCACTAGGGACAGAAACAATGAGCAGTTCTTC
CASTRDRNNEQFF
>few|TRBV24-1|TRBJ2-3|NA
TGTGCCACCAGTGATTTGGTCCTTGGCGTCCCCCCAGATACGCAGTATTTT
CATSDLVLGVPPDTQYF
>many|TRBV7-9|TRBJ1-1|NA
TGTGCCAGCAGCCACCTCGGGGGGGCGCGAGAGTGGGCTTTCTTT
CASSHLGGAREWAFF
>many|TRBV4-2|TRBJ1-5|TRBD1
TGTGCCAGCAGCCCGACAGGGTTTGGCAATCAGCCCCAGCATTTT
CASSPTGFGNQPQHF
>NA|TRBV7-2|TRBJ1-1|NA
TGTGCCAGCAGCTTAGACACAGGGATACGTGAAGCTTTCTTT
CASSLDTGIREAFF
>few|TRBV5-1|TRBJ1-6|NA
TGCGCCAGCAGCCCCGTAGCGACAGAGGACTCCTATAATTCACCCCTCCACTTT
CASSPVATEDSYNSPLHF